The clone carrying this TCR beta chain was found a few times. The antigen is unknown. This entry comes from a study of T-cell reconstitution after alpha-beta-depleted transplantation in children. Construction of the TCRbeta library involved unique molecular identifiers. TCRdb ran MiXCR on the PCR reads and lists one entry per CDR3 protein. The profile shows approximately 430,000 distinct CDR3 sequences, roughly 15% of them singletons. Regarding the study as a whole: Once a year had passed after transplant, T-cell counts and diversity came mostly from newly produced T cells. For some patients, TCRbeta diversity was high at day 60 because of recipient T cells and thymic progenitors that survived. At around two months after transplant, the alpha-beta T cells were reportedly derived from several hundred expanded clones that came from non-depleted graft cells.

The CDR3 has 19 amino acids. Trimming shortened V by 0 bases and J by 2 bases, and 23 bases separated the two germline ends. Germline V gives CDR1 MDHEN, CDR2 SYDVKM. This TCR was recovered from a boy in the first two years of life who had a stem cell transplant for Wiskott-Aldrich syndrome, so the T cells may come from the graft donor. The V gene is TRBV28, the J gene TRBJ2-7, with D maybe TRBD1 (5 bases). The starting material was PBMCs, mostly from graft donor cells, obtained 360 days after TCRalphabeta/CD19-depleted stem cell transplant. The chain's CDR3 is CASSLWFRKAGSGPYEQYF. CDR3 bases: TGTGCCAGCAGTTTATGGTTTAGAAAAGCAGGTTCAGGGCCCTACGAGCAGTACTTC.